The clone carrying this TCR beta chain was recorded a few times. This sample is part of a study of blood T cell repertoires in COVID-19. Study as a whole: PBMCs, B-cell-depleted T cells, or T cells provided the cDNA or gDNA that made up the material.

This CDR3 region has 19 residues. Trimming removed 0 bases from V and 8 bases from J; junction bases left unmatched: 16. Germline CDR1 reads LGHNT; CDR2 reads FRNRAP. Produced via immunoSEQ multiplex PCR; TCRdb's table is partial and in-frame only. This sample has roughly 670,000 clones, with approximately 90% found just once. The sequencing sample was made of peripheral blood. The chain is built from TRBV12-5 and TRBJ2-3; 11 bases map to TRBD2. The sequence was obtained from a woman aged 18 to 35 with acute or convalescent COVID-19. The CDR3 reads CASGLVPRLAGLLKGTQYF. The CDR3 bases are TGTGCTAGTGGTTTGGTCCCCAGACTAGCGGGGTTGCTGAAGGGTACGCAGTATTTT.